The 24 T cell receptor beta chains presented below share a single source sample, sequenced in a study of preoperative IRX-2 immunotherapy in early breast cancer. The treatment was: preoperative locoregional IRX-2 cytokine immunotherapy. Assay used: immunoSEQ multiplex PCR; TCRdb lists only in-frame clones, some missing. Among around 28,000 clones listed, 90% were seen once. The specimen was collected from a patient treated with IRX-2 immunotherapy. The receptor source for this set is a human donor with breast cancer.

The J gene is TRBJ1-5, the V gene TRBV7-9, with TRBD1 identical over 8 bases. The V and J ends lost 4 bases and 6 bases, in that order; junction bases with no gene match: 11. The CDR3 length is 16 residues. The germline V gene encodes CDR1 SEHNR and CDR2 FQNEAQ (reference sequence). CDR3 DNA: TGTGCCAGCAGCTACTACACAGGGGGAGGAGGTCAGCCCCAGCATTTT. Its translation: CASSYYTGGGGQPQHF.

The V and J genes are TRBV28 and TRBJ2-7; D ambiguous. The V end lost 2 bases, the J end lost 2 bases, and 7 bases lay between the germline ends. The germline CDR1 and CDR2 sequences are MDHEN and SYDVKM. The CDR3 contains 13 residues. The CDR3 here is CASSLVDPYEQYF. CDR3 in DNA: TGTGCCAGCAGTTTAGTTGACCCCTACGAGCAGTACTTC.

V and J are TRBV6-1 and TRBJ1-3; D unclear. The V gene lost 3 bases and the J gene lost 2 bases, with 11 bases spanning the gap. CDR3 length equals 15 residues. In germline, CDR1 is MNHNS, CDR2 SASEGT. CDR3 sequence: CASSEGGGTGNTIYF. The CDR3 nucleotides read TGTGCCAGCAGTGAGGGAGGAGGTACTGGAAACACCATATATTTT.

The rearrangement links TRBV5-6 to TRBJ2-7, with TRBD2 as a possible D gene (5 bases). Trimming removed 2 bases at V and 0 bases at J, with 12 bases between. The germline V gene has CDR1 SGHDT and CDR2 YYEEEE. The CDR3 is 15 residues long. The CDR3 sequence: CASSFRSGNSYEQYF. CDR3 sequence (DNA): TGTGCCAGCAGCTTTAGGTCCGGGAACTCCTACGAGCAGTACTTC.

The chain has TRBV9 and TRBJ1-2; D is undetermined. Looked up from germline, CDR1 is SGDLS and CDR2 is YYNGEE. V dropped 4 bases and J dropped 2 bases, with 12 bases sitting between them. This CDR3 region has 14 residues. CDR3 in DNA: TGTGCCAGCAGCCTACTGGACGGGAACTATGGCTACACCTTC. This codes for CASSLLDGNYGYTF.

This clone was seen more than once but under ten times. This sequence joins TRBV2 and TRBJ2-7, with 8 bases that match TRBD1. The junction had 5 bases not matched to a gene; V was cut back by 6 bases and J by 1 base. Germline CDR1 SNHLY, CDR2 FYNNEI. The CDR3 length is 14 residues. CDR3 sequence (DNA): TGTGCCAGCAGCAGAGACAGGGGTTCCTACGAGCAGTACTTC. Protein product: CASSRDRGSYEQYF.

The chain joins TRBV11-2 to TRBJ1-1; D gene unclear. In germline, CDR1 is SGHAT, CDR2 FQNNGV. The CDR3 is made up of 13 amino acids. Deletions cut 1 base from V and 1 base from J, with 4 bases between. CDR3 in amino acids: CASSLGGNTEAFF. The CDR3 DNA sequence: TGTGCCAGCAGCTTAGGGGGGAACACTGAAGCTTTCTTT.

The chain couples TRBV19 to TRBJ2-7; 11 bases map to TRBD2. The V gene's germline CDR1 is LNHDA and CDR2 SQIVND (reference sequence). The CDR3 is 15 amino acids. The ends lost 6 bases at V and 3 bases at J; junction bases unmatched: 7. The CDR3, as DNA: TGTGCCAGTAGGAAGACTAGCGGGACCAGCTACGAGCAGTACTTC. Amino acids: CASRKTSGTSYEQYF.

The chain links TRBV4-3 to TRBJ2-1; no clear D. Between the trimmed V and J ends, which lost 1 base and 0 bases, there was a span of 10 bases. The CDR3 has 16 residues. CDR1 LGHNA and CDR2 YSLEER come from the germline V gene. The CDR3 DNA is TGCGCCAGCAGCCAAGGGTGGCAGTACTCCTACAATGAGCAGTTCTTC. It specifies CASSQGWQYSYNEQFF.

The chain links TRBV2 to TRBJ2-7, with no clear D. This CDR3 has 11 amino acids. Germline V gene lookup returns CDR1 SNHLY and CDR2 FYNNEI. Trimming removed 5 bases at V and 6 bases at J, with 8 bases between. The CDR3: CASSTESEQYF. The CDR3 DNA reads TGTGCCAGCAGTACCGAATCCGAGCAGTACTTC. The full variable domain, with the rest looked up from reference TRBV2 and TRBJ2-7, is EPEVTQTPSHQVTQMGQEVILRCVPISNHLYFYWYRQILGQKVEFLVSFYNNEISEKSEIFDDQFSVERPDGSNFTLKIRSTKLEDSAMYFCASSTESEQYFGPGTRLTVT.

This chain joins TRBV27 and TRBJ1-2; 9 bases line up with TRBD1. Germline V gene lookup returns CDR1 MNHEY and CDR2 SMNVEV (reference sequence). After removal of 8 bases from V and 4 bases from J, the junction contained 11 bases not matched to a gene. The CDR3 covers 15 residues. The CDR3 DNA follows: TGTGCCAGCGGAAAGGGACAGGGCGGACTCTATGGCTACACCTTC. Its protein product is CASGKGQGGLYGYTF.

This chain joins TRBV5-1 and TRBJ2-1; weak D call: TRBD1 (6 bases). Trimming pared 0 bases from V and 4 bases from J, leaving 14 bases between. Per the germline V gene, CDR1 is SGHRS and CDR2 is YFSETQ. CDR3 length equals 16 residues. The CDR3 loop reads CASSLGARGKYNEQFF. CDR3 sequence (DNA): TGCGCCAGCAGCTTGGGGGCCAGGGGCAAGTACAATGAGCAGTTCTTC.

Only one count was recorded for this clone. The chain links TRBV5-1 to TRBJ2-6; D uncertain. This CDR3 is 14 amino acids long. The V end was cut by 7 bases, the J end by 0 bases, with 8 bases between. Germline V CDR1 and CDR2: SGHRS, YFSETQ. CDR3 in DNA: TGCGCCAGCTCCCACAGCTCTGGGGCCAACGTCCTGACTTTC. Protein product: CASSHSSGANVLTF.

V usage is TRBV21-1 and J usage is TRBJ2-7; the listed D gene, TRBD1, was not tested against the DNA. TRBV21-1 is shown as a pseudogene. The CDR3 covers 14 residues. The chain's CDR3 is CASIPDRGTHEQYF. The CDR3 DNA reads TGTGCCAGCATCCCGGACAGGGGTACCCACGAGCAGTACTTC.

The chain links TRBV9 to TRBJ1-5; 9 bases agree with TRBD1. V lost 4 bases and J lost 0; bases outside the gene matches: 2. The germline V gene encodes CDR1 SGDLS and CDR2 YYNGEE. This CDR3 is 15 amino acids long. The CDR3 DNA is TGTGCCAGCAGCAGGGACAGGGATAGCAATCAGCCCCAGCATTTT. Translating it yields CASSRDRDSNQPQHF.

The chain combines TRBV19 with TRBJ1-5; 8 bases match TRBD1. The CDR3 is 14 residues long. J lost 4 bases, V lost 9 bases, and 8 bases had no gene match. Germline loops: CDR1 LNHDA, CDR2 SQIVND (reference sequence). CDR3 DNA sequence: TGTGCCAGCGGACCTACAGGGGGGAATCAGCCCCAGCATTTT. Amino acid sequence: CASGPTGGNQPQHF. Drawing the rest from reference TRBV19 and TRBJ1-5, the complete variable domain is DGGITQSPKYLFRKEGQNVTLSCEQNLNHDAMYWYRQDPGQGLRLIYYSQIVNDFQKGDIAEGYSVSREKKESFPLTVTSAQKNPTAFYLCASGPTGGNQPQHFGDGTRLSIL.

This chain uses TRBV27 with TRBJ2-5; 8 bases match TRBD2. Germline-derived CDR1 and CDR2 are MNHEY and SMNVEV (reference sequence). The trim removed 10 bases at V and 6 bases at J, leaving 13 bases unmatched. The CDR3 loop spans 14 amino acids. The CDR3 sequence: CATRLSGGGKTQYF. As DNA, the CDR3 is TGTGCCACCCGTTTGTCGGGGGGGGGAAAGACCCAGTACTTC.

The chain has TRBV21-1 and TRBJ2-1; TRBD2, the D gene given by the table, was not confirmed from the DNA. TRBV21-1 is termed a pseudogene. The CDR3 contains 17 residues. The CDR3 region has the DNA TGTGCCAGCAGCAAAGCGCTTTCCTACCTCTCCTACAATGAGCAGTTCTTC. This gives the protein CASSKALSYLSYNEQFF.

This rearrangement joins TRBV2 to TRBJ1-5, with D maybe TRBD1 (5 bases). Trimming stripped 4 bases from V and 5 bases from J, with 9 bases between. In germline, CDR1 is SNHLY, CDR2 FYNNEI. The CDR3 is made up of 13 amino acids. The CDR3 loop is CASSVRDYQPQHF. The CDR3 nucleotides read TGTGCCAGCAGTGTCAGGGACTATCAGCCCCAGCATTTT.

This clone was detected a few times. The junction departs from the called germline gene at one end, perhaps through a read error. The chain employs TRBV9 and TRBJ1-2; perhaps TRBD1 as D (5 bases). Germline V gene sequence: CDR1 SGDLS, CDR2 YYNGEE. The CDR3 loop spans 12 amino acids. CDR3 sequence reads: CASSVGVWGPNF. The CDR3 DNA sequence: TGTGCCAGCAGCGTAGGGGTCTGGGGACCCAACTTC.

Only one count was recorded for this clone. The V gene is TRBV27, the J gene TRBJ2-7; D is possibly TRBD1 (6 bases). Per germline, CDR1 MNHEY and CDR2 SMNVEV (reference sequence). This CDR3 comprises 16 residues. V gave up 6 bases and J gave up 9 bases, with 27 bases separating them. The CDR3 spells CASSRIGTNILLGQYF. CDR3 coding DNA: TGTGCCAGCAGCCGCATCGGGACAAATATCCTATTGGGGCAGTACTTC.

This chain links TRBV2 with TRBJ2-3, with D unclear. CDR3 length: 12 amino acids. V lost 3 bases and J 4 bases, leaving 5 bases between the germline ends. CDR1 and CDR2 (germline): SNHLY, FYNNEI. The CDR3 loop is CASSEISDTQYF. Written as DNA, the CDR3 is TGTGCCAGCAGTGAGATCTCAGATACGCAGTATTTT. The full variable domain, with the rest looked up from reference TRBV2 and TRBJ2-3, is EPEVTQTPSHQVTQMGQEVILRCVPISNHLYFYWYRQILGQKVEFLVSFYNNEISEKSEIFDDQFSVERPDGSNFTLKIRSTKLEDSAMYFCASSEISDTQYFGPGTRLTVL.

This clone occurred once. This sequence joins TRBV25-1 and TRBJ1-2, with D perhaps TRBD1 (6 bases). The CDR3 extends over 12 amino acids. The V end lost 4 bases, the J end lost 10 bases, and 13 bases lay between the germline ends. From germline, CDR1 is MGHDK and CDR2 SYGVNS. Written as DNA, the CDR3 is TGTGCCAGCAGTGCCCCACCAGGGGTCTACACCTTC. It is translated as CASSAPPGVYTF.

V usage is TRBV19 and J usage is TRBJ2-1; 8 bases match TRBD2. The CDR3 consists of 15 residues. V lost 3 bases to trimming and J lost 9 bases; unmatched junction nucleotides: 10. Germline values: CDR1 LNHDA, CDR2 SQIVND (reference sequence). The CDR3 region has the DNA TGTGCCAGTAGTATTAAAGGACTAGCTGGCCCTGAGCAGTTCTTC. The encoded protein is CASSIKGLAGPEQFF.